Each of the 25 T cell receptor beta chains below was sequenced from the same sample in a study of tumor and adjacent non-tumor tissue in lung cancer (dated by TCRdb to 2017 to 2018). The library was prepared using multiplex PCR. Sequencing instrument: Illumina HiSeq 2500. TCRbeta libraries were constructed through three rounds of nested PCR with primers (Table S4) according to protocols modified from ARM-PCR. TCRdb ran its own pipeline on the public reads, namely fastp trimming at Q25 and MiXCR clone calling, and kept in-frame beta chains. For every CDR3 protein sequence, its rows merge into one entry that carries the most common genes and DNA. This sample lists approximately 75,000 distinct CDR3 sequences; around 74% were detected once. More than 10% of the sample is taken by the ten largest. RNA was isolated from bulk unsorted tissue, and RNA quality was assessed with a NanoDrop ND-1000 and an Agilent 2100.

The sequenced sample was lung tumor tissue. The receptors here all came from a woman aged 50 to 60 with non-small cell lung cancer.

This clonotype was recorded a few times. This is likely a read error, given that the CDR3 carries no conserved phenylalanine or tryptophan at its end. This sequence joins TRBV6-1 and TRBJ2-5; 9 bases line up with TRBD2. Germline V gives CDR1 MNHNS, CDR2 SASEGT. The CDR3 runs to 17 residues. J lost 1 base, V lost 6 bases, and 12 bases had no gene match. The CDR3 here is CASSRSEAGGGQETQYS. The CDR3 DNA is TGTGCCAGCAGCCGAAGCGAGGCGGGAGGGGGCCAAGAGACCCAGTACTCC.

For this clonotype: One end of the junction fails to match germline, which may point to a read error. The chain carries TRBV6-6 and TRBJ2-3, with TRBD1 as a possible D gene (7 bases). Per germline, CDR1 MNHNY and CDR2 SVGAGI (reference sequence). CDR3 length: 15 amino acids. CDR3 sequence (DNA): TGTGTCAGCAGGCAGGGGGGACAATACACAGATACGCCGTATTTT. Amino acids: CVSRQGGQYTDTPYF.

The sample holds one count of this clonotype. Given the absence of the conserved phenylalanine or tryptophan at the CDR3 end, a read error is likely. V and J are TRBV4-1 and TRBJ2-1; tentative D call: TRBD1 (7 bases). The V gene's germline CDR1 is MGHRA and CDR2 YSYEKL. The CDR3 sequence is 17 residues long. Here the CDR3 DNA reads TGTGCCGGCAGCCAAGTAGGGGGCGGGATAGGGGGGAATGAGCAGTTCTTA. Translation: CAGSQVGGGIGGNEQFL.

With respect to this clonotype: Sequence at one end of the junction differs from germline and may be a read error. The chain employs TRBV6-6 and TRBJ1-3; D not resolved. This CDR3 has 14 residues. CDR1 and CDR2 (germline): MNHNY, SVGAGI (reference sequence). The CDR3 DNA sequence: TGTGCCAACAGTGACGGGATTTCTGGAAACACCATATATTTT. Protein: CANSDGISGNTIYF.

This clonotype was counted many times. The chain uses TRBV5-1 and TRBJ2-2; D is perhaps TRBD2 (6 bases). The V and J ends lost 3 bases and 4 bases respectively, with 16 bases between them. Germline V CDR1 and CDR2: SGHRS, YFSETQ. The CDR3 loop spans 16 amino acids. The CDR3 nucleotides are TGCGCCAGCAGCTCTTACGTGACTAGTCTCACCGGGGAGCTGTTTTTT. Its translation is CASSSYVTSLTGELFF.

A word on this clonotype: Germline is not matched at one junction end, which may reflect a read error. The chain links TRBV29-1 to TRBJ1-1, with 7 bases fitting TRBD1. This CDR3 contains 14 residues. Germline V gives CDR1 SQVTM, CDR2 ANQGSEA. The CDR3 protein is CNVGGGQNNTEAFF. The CDR3 nucleotides are TGCAACGTTGGGGGGGGACAGAATAACACTGAAGCTTTCTTT.

Remarks on this clonotype: Here the CDR3 omits its conserved ending phenylalanine or tryptophan, so a read error is the likely source. The chain joins TRBV6-5 to TRBJ2-2, with unresolved D. Germline V gene data show CDR1 as MNHEY and CDR2 as SVGAGI. The CDR3 has 16 amino acids. Trimming stripped 5 bases from V and 0 bases from J, with 13 bases between. The CDR3 DNA reads as TGTGCCAGCAGTCCCCATAGGACCGCGAACACCGGGGAGCTGTTTCTA. The encoded protein is CASSPHRTANTGELFL.

In regard to this clonotype: The final CDR3 position lacks the conserved phenylalanine or tryptophan, pointing to a likely read error. The DNA is left out, because the CDR3 cannot be placed on it with certainty; the CDR3 is given as TCRdb lists it. This sequence joins TRBV11-2 and TRBJ2-1. The CDR3 comprises 15 residues, both ends counted. Per germline, CDR1 SGHAT and CDR2 FQNNGV. CDR3 sequence reads: CASTSLVGSYDELFL.

The table lists this clonotype with many counts. The chain uses TRBV4-1 and TRBJ2-1, with 10 nucleotides matching TRBD1. CDR3 size: 16 residues. CDR1 and CDR2 from the germline V gene are MGHRA and YSYEKL. The V segment lost 4 bases and the J segment 4 bases; nucleotides outside the gene matches: 7. The CDR3 region has the DNA TGCGCCAGCAGCCCCGGCAGGGGACAGGGGTACAATGAGCAGTTCTTC. It specifies CASSPGRGQGYNEQFF.

Remarks on this clonotype: Being one base from a much bigger clone, this may be a read error. The gene calls are TRBV20-1 and TRBJ2-7, with D hard to call. This CDR3 has 13 amino acids. Looked up from germline, CDR1 is DFQATT and CDR2 is SNEGSKA (reference sequence). The V gene lost 2 bases and the J gene lost 0 bases, with 8 bases spanning the gap. Here the CDR3 DNA reads TGCAGTGCTAGATTGCTACACTCCTACGAGCAGTACTTC. It encodes CSARLLHSYEQYF.

The chain uses TRBV11-3 and TRBJ1-2; D ambiguous. This CDR3 spans 12 amino acids. The V gene's germline CDR1 is SGHNT and CDR2 YENEEA. The CDR3 loop reads CSTKTGSYGYTF. CDR3 coding DNA: TGTTCCACGAAGACGGGTAGCTATGGCTACACCTTC.

This clonotype has a count of ten or more. CDR3 nucleotide sequence: TGTGCCACCAGTGATTCCTCCGGGACACAAGAGACCCAGTACTTC. Protein product: CATSDSSGTQETQYF. The chain links TRBV24-1 to TRBJ2-5; possibly TRBD1 for D (6 bases). Trimming took off 2 bases at V and 2 bases at J, with 11 bases between the two ends. Looked up from germline, CDR1 is KGHDR and CDR2 is SFDVKD. The CDR3 loop spans 15 amino acids.

This clonotype has only a few counts. A much larger clone differs by one base, so this may be a read error. V is TRBV12-3 or TRBV12-4 and J is TRBJ2-2; D remains ambiguous. The V end was cut by 8 bases, the J end by 2 bases, with 9 bases between. The CDR3 totals 13 residues. In DNA, the CDR3 is TGTGCCAGCGGAATAGACAACACCGGGGAGCTGTTTTTT. It specifies CASGIDNTGELFF.

Comments on this clonotype: One junction end disagrees with the germline gene, perhaps due to a read error. V is TRBV5-1 and J is TRBJ1-4; a weak D match, TRBD1 (5 bases). Germline V lookup: CDR1 SGHRS, CDR2 YFSETQ. The CDR3 runs 17 residues. CDR3 region: CPSSYEGRATTDEKLFF. The CDR3 DNA reads as TGCCCCAGCAGCTATGAGGGGAGGGCAACAACTGATGAAAAACTGTTTTTT.

Notes on this clonotype: The germline gene is not matched at one end of the junction; a read error may be the cause. The chain joins TRBV12-3 or TRBV12-4 to TRBJ2-1; tentative D call: TRBD2 (5 bases). CDR3 length equals 14 residues. This chain's CDR3 is CASSPLDSNNEQFF. DNA for the CDR3: TGCGCCAGCAGTCCCCTGGACTCCAACAATGAGCAGTTTTTC.

Concerning this clonotype itself: A junction end diverges from the germline sequence, so it may reflect a read error. CDR3 coding DNA: TGTGCCAGCCGCTTCGGAGCGTGGGCTCAGTTGAACAGCGGAGAGCTGTTTTTT. This translates into CASRFGAWAQLNSGELFF. This chain uses TRBV11-1 with TRBJ2-2; TRBD2 might be the D (5 bases). This CDR3 is 18 amino acids long. Germline CDR1 is SGHAT and CDR2 is FQDESV (reference sequence).

This clonotype was seen ten or more times. The rearrangement links TRBV28 to TRBJ2-7, with D possibly being TRBD1 or TRBD2 (5 bases each). The CDR3 has 14 amino acids. Per germline, CDR1 MDHEN and CDR2 SYDVKM. Deletions cut 5 bases from V and 4 bases from J, with 15 bases between. CDR3 sequence reads: CASSEGWGGYEQYF. The CDR3 nucleotides read TGTGCCAGCAGTGAGGGTTGGGGCGGATACGAGCAGTACTTC. The variable domain in full, completed from reference TRBV28 and TRBJ2-7, reads DVKVTQSSRYLVKRTGEKVFLECVQDMDHENMFWYRQDPGLGLRLIYFSYDVKMKEKGDIPEGYSVSREKKERFSLILESASTNQTSMYLCASSEGWGGYEQYFGPGTRLTVT.

This clonotype showed up just once. Sequence at one end of the junction differs from germline and may be a read error. The rearrangement joins TRBV6-6 to TRBJ2-5; possibly TRBD1 for D (6 bases). Germline CDR1 is MNHNY and CDR2 is SVGAGI (reference sequence). CDR3 length equals 14 residues. CDR3 loop: CANSASDSQETQYF. CDR3 DNA sequence: TGTGCCAACAGTGCCTCGGACAGTCAAGAGACCCAGTACTTC.

This clonotype was counted at least ten times. V is TRBV28 and J is TRBJ2-7, with TRBD1 identical over 10 bases. V lost 6 bases and J lost 2; bases outside the gene matches: 4. From germline, CDR1 is MDHEN and CDR2 SYDVKM. The CDR3 totals 14 residues. CDR3 sequence (DNA): TGTGCCAGCAGAGCGACAGGGGGCCCCTACGAGCAGTACTTC. Translating gives CASRATGGPYEQYF.

This clonotype was seen a single time. The gene calls are TRBV6-2 or TRBV6-3 and TRBJ2-2; D is uncertain. Germline loops: CDR1 MNHEY, CDR2 SVGEGT. CDR3 length equals 14 residues. V gave up 6 bases and J gave up 7 bases, with 15 bases separating them. The DNA for the CDR3 is TGTGCCAGCAGGGCCCCATCTCACATCGGGGAGCTGTTTTTT. The encoded protein is CASRAPSHIGELFF.

This clonotype was seen at least ten times. The chain joins TRBV10-1 to TRBJ2-2; D is undetermined. V dropped 0 bases and J dropped 7 bases, with 6 bases sitting between them. This CDR3 spans 13 amino acids. CDR1 and CDR2 from the germline V gene are WNHNN and SYGVQD (reference sequence). The chain's CDR3 is CASSESLVGELFF. The DNA of the CDR3 is TGCGCCAGCAGTGAGTCGTTGGTCGGGGAGCTGTTTTTT.

Ten or more counts support this clonotype. CDR3 coding DNA: TGCGCCAGCAGGCAAGACAGGGATTTTGATACGCAGTATTTT. This codes for CASRQDRDFDTQYF. The chain is built from TRBV5-1 and TRBJ2-3; 7 nucleotides align to TRBD1. Trimming at V came to 5 bases and at J to 6 bases, leaving 9 bases not matched to a gene. Germline CDR1 is SGHRS and CDR2 is YFSETQ. This CDR3 has 14 residues.

Details on this clonotype: Likely a read error: the CDR3 ends without its conserved phenylalanine or tryptophan. The limits of the CDR3 on the DNA are not certain, so only TCRdb's listed CDR3 is given. The V gene is TRBV14, the J gene TRBJ1-2; the DNA was not used to check the table's D call, TRBD1. The CDR3 is made up of 14 amino acids, end residues included. Per germline, CDR1 SGHDN and CDR2 FVKESK. The CDR3 is CASSQIGVNYGHTS.

Details on this clonotype: At one end the junction does not follow the germline gene, possibly because of a read error. The CDR3 protein is CTSSQKRDSEQFF. The CDR3 DNA reads TGCACCAGCAGCCAGAAGAGGGACTCGGAGCAGTTCTTC. The rearrangement links TRBV4-1 to TRBJ2-1, with D perhaps TRBD2 (6 bases). The CDR3 totals 13 residues. Germline V gene data show CDR1 as MGHRA and CDR2 as YSYEKL.

A note on this clonotype: This may arise from a read error, as a much more abundant clone is one base away. The chain uses TRBV5-8 and TRBJ2-3; D uncertain. Germline V lookup: CDR1 SGHTS, CDR2 YDEGEE. The CDR3 is made up of 15 amino acids. The V and J ends lost 2 bases and 5 bases respectively, with 15 bases between them. CDR3 DNA: TGTGCCAGCAGCTTCGGGCTAGAGTTGATAGATACGCAGTATTTT. This translates into CASSFGLELIDTQYF.